These 5 T cell receptor beta chains were sequenced from one sample in a study of blood T cell repertoires in COVID-19. Here immunoSEQ multiplex PCR was the method, and the copy in TCRdb shows in-frame clones only, minus some. Counted here are over 200,000 clones, around nine tenths occurring once; the ten biggest clones make up about 6%. The material sequenced was peripheral blood. The receptor source for this set is a man between 60 and 75 years old who had recovered from COVID-19.

Many counts were recorded for this clone. The sample holds other DNA sequences that translate to the same CDR3. The chain has TRBV5-1 and TRBJ2-1, with 11 bases identical to TRBD2. This CDR3 spans 15 amino acids. Germline assignment: CDR1 SGHRS and CDR2 YFSETQ. The V gene end was trimmed by 1 base and the J gene end by 3 bases; junction bases not matched to a gene: 0. Here the CDR3 reads CASSLTSGSYNEQFF. The CDR3 DNA is TGCGCCAGCAGCTTGACTAGCGGGAGCTACAATGAGCAGTTCTTC.

The rearrangement joins TRBV7-9 to TRBJ1-4; D ambiguous. The V and J ends lost 2 bases and 3 bases respectively, with 16 bases between them. The CDR3 is 17 residues long. Per germline, CDR1 SEHNR and CDR2 FQNEAQ (reference sequence). CDR3 sequence: CASSLRGFEGANEKLFF. DNA of the CDR3: TGTGCCAGCAGCTTACGGGGATTCGAAGGAGCTAATGAAAAACTGTTTTTT. The complete variable domain, with remaining parts taken from reference TRBV7-9 and TRBJ1-4, reads DTGVSQNPRHKITKRGQNVTFRCDPISEHNRLYWYRQTLGQGPEFLTYFQNEAQLEKSRLLSDRFSAERPKGSFSTLEIQRTEQGDSAMYLCASSLRGFEGANEKLFFGSGTQLSVL.

The chain employs TRBV5-1 and TRBJ2-2, with 8 bases aligning to TRBD2. V dropped 4 bases and J dropped 4; count of bases not matched to a gene: 9. The CDR3 loop spans 16 amino acids. Germline CDR1 and CDR2: SGHRS and YFSETQ. The CDR3 spells CASSERVAGLTGELFF. The CDR3 bases are TGCGCCAGCAGCGAGCGGGTAGCGGGGCTCACCGGGGAGCTGTTTTTT. Filled out from reference TRBV5-1 and TRBJ2-2, the complete variable domain reads KAGVTQTPRYLIKTRGQQVTLSCSPISGHRSVSWYQQTPGQGLQFLFEYFSETQRNKGNFPGRFSGRQFSNSRSEMNVSTLELGDSALYLCASSERVAGLTGELFFGEGSRLTVL.

V and J are TRBV5-4 and TRBJ2-5; TRBD2 agrees at 9 bases. The V and J ends lost 2 bases and 3 bases, in that order; junction bases with no gene match: 5. The CDR3 has 15 amino acids. Per germline, CDR1 SGHNT and CDR2 YYREEE (reference sequence). The CDR3 nucleotides are TGTGCCAGCAGCTTAGGCGGGAGGGGAGAAGAGACCCAGTACTTC. Translating gives CASSLGGRGEETQYF.

This clone was counted ten times or more. Other DNA sequences in the sample encode the same CDR3. The chain has TRBV24-1 and TRBJ2-1; 10 nucleotides align to TRBD2. The CDR3 runs 16 residues. The germline V gene has CDR1 KGHDR and CDR2 SFDVKD. V trimming: 4 bases; J trimming: 0 bases; junction bases outside the gene matches: 2. DNA for the CDR3: TGTGCCACCAGTGACCCTAGCGGGAGCTCCTACAATGAGCAGTTCTTC. Translation gives CATSDPSGSSYNEQFF.